Following are 23 T cell receptor beta chains from one sample sequenced in a study of beta chain features in type 1 diabetes. The isolated RNA, all of it, was reverse transcribed, so expressed TCRB transcripts were what got sequenced. TCRdb's copy holds only in-frame clones and misses some; the assay was immunoSEQ multiplex PCR. The table lists roughly 450,000 clones, approximately 15% of them singletons. Sequenced input: naive CD4+ T cells from blood. These TCRs come from a man aged 25-40 years in good health.

As to this clone: This specimen includes other DNA sequences encoding the same CDR3. The chain employs TRBV7-2 and TRBJ2-1, with 12 bases fitting TRBD2. From germline, CDR1 is SGHTA and CDR2 FQGNSA. CDR3 size: 15 residues. The V segment lost 4 bases and the J segment 4 bases; nucleotides outside the gene matches: 2. This CDR3 is CASSSSGGAYNEQFF. CDR3 in DNA: TGTGCCAGCAGCTCTAGCGGGGGGGCTTACAATGAGCAGTTCTTC.

This clone was counted only a few times. The V gene is TRBV28, the J gene TRBJ2-7; D is unclear. This CDR3 is 12 amino acids long. Germline V lookup: CDR1 MDHEN, CDR2 SYDVKM. Trimming shortened V by 2 bases and J by 7 bases, and 9 bases separated the two germline ends. In DNA, the CDR3 is TGTGCCAGCAGTTTAACAAAAGTTGAGCAGTACTTC. Translating it yields CASSLTKVEQYF.

The chain links TRBV7-3 to TRBJ2-1, with TRBD1 as a possible D gene (6 bases). CDR1 is SGHTA and CDR2 is FQGTGA in the germline V gene. With 5 bases removed from V and 2 bases from J, the gap between germline ends came to 13 bases. The CDR3 is made up of 15 amino acids. In DNA form, the CDR3 reads TGTGCCAGCAGCCCGCAGGGGAAGCCCTACAATGAGCAGTTCTTC. This codes for CASSPQGKPYNEQFF.

The chain has TRBV7-2 and TRBJ1-3, with a possible D match to TRBD1 (5 bases). Trimming removed 5 bases from V and 4 bases from J, with 15 bases in between. The germline CDR1 and CDR2 sequences are SGHTA and FQGNSA. The CDR3 contains 15 residues. CDR3 in amino acids: CASSIRGDAGNTIYF. The CDR3 DNA follows: TGTGCCAGCAGCATCAGAGGGGATGCGGGAAACACCATATATTTT.

The chain joins TRBV7-2 to TRBJ1-4; TRBD1 is a possible D gene (6 bases). CDR1 is SGHTA and CDR2 is FQGNSA in the germline V gene. With 6 bases removed from V and 7 bases from J, the gap between germline ends came to 18 bases. The CDR3 has 15 residues. The CDR3 nucleotides are TGTGCCAGCAGTCCCCGGGGGGGCTCGCGTGAAAAACTGTTTTTT. Its protein is CASSPRGGSREKLFF.

This clone has only a few counts. The rearrangement joins TRBV9 to TRBJ2-1, with D maybe TRBD1 (6 bases). V was trimmed by 1 base and J by 4 bases, leaving 15 bases between them. Germline lookup yields CDR1 SGDLS and CDR2 YYNGEE. The length of the CDR3 is 16 residues. This chain's CDR3 is CASSVYTGKSYNEQFF. DNA for the CDR3: TGTGCCAGCAGCGTATACACAGGGAAATCATACAATGAGCAGTTCTTC.

This clone has just a few counts. V gene TRBV18 combines with J gene TRBJ2-7, with D perhaps matching TRBD2 (6 bases). Germline CDR1 KGHSH, CDR2 LQKENI. Deletions cut 3 bases from V and 2 bases from J, with 14 bases between. CDR3 length: 15 amino acids. CDR3 region: CASSPPGLPAYEQYF. In nucleotides, the CDR3 is TGTGCCAGCTCACCGCCGGGACTTCCCGCCTACGAGCAGTACTTC.

This clone was seen more than once but under ten times. The chain uses TRBV6-5 and TRBJ1-6; 7 nucleotides match TRBD1. The CDR3 is 14 amino acids. From germline, CDR1 is MNHEY and CDR2 SVGAGI. V dropped 2 bases and J dropped 7; count of bases not matched to a gene: 2. CDR3 in DNA: TGTGCCAGCAGTTACGACAGGGCGAATTCACCCCTCCACTTT. The encoded protein is CASSYDRANSPLHF.

The rearrangement links TRBV6-1 to TRBJ2-7; D gene unclear. From germline, CDR1 is MNHNS and CDR2 SASEGT. The V end lost 7 bases, the J end lost 4 bases, and 14 bases lay between the germline ends. This CDR3 contains 13 residues. The CDR3 DNA reads as TGTGCCAGCAACCTTCTTGCTGGGTACGAGCAGTACGTC. Protein: CASNLLAGYEQYV.

The chain carries TRBV19 and TRBJ2-2, with D unclear. This CDR3 is built from 12 residues. V lost 7 bases and J 7 bases, leaving 10 bases between the germline ends. CDR1 LNHDA and CDR2 SQIVND come from the germline V gene (reference sequence). Here the CDR3 DNA reads TGTGCCAGTACATATAGGCTCGGGGAGCTGTTTTTT. Residues: CASTYRLGELFF.

This chain connects TRBV19 to TRBJ1-5; a possible D gene is TRBD1 (6 bases). The CDR3 contains 13 residues. V was clipped by 8 bases and J by 7 bases, with 15 bases between them. Germline CDR1 and CDR2: LNHDA and SQIVND (reference sequence). The CDR3 bases are TGTGCCAGTTCCGCCGGAGGGGGACAGCCCCAGCATTTT. Its translation is CASSAGGGQPQHF.

The chain uses TRBV30 and TRBJ1-1; no reliable D call. V lost 0 bases, J lost 3 bases, and 11 bases lay in between. This CDR3 contains 14 residues. Germline V gives CDR1 GTSNPN, CDR2 SVGIG (reference sequence). CDR3 in DNA: TGTGCCTGGAGTGTCGGACTACAGTACACTGAAGCTTTCTTT. Its translation: CAWSVGLQYTEAFF.

J is TRBJ2-1 and V is TRBV9; unclear D gene. The length of the CDR3 is 13 residues. Trimming took 0 bases from V and 8 from J, leaving 9 bases between them. In germline, CDR1 is SGDLS, CDR2 YYNGEE. The CDR3 loop reads CASSVGPDDEQFF. The CDR3 coding sequence is TGTGCCAGCAGCGTAGGCCCGGACGATGAGCAGTTCTTC.

This clone was counted between two and nine times. The chain joins TRBV29-1 to TRBJ2-1; tentative D call: TRBD1 (6 bases). The length of the CDR3 is 12 residues. The germline V and J ends were trimmed by 6 bases and 6 bases, with 12 bases remaining between them. The germline V gene encodes CDR1 SQVTM and CDR2 ANQGSEA. CDR3 residues: CSVTGFGNEQFF. The CDR3 DNA is TGCAGCGTCACAGGGTTTGGCAATGAGCAGTTCTTC.

This chain connects TRBV29-1 to TRBJ2-7, with D possibly TRBD2 on 6 matching bases. V gave up 6 bases and J gave up 7 bases, with 22 bases separating them. The CDR3 loop spans 14 amino acids. Germline V gives CDR1 SQVTM, CDR2 ANQGSEA. The CDR3 reads CSVTRMTGAGEQYF. For the CDR3, the DNA is TGCAGCGTCACACGAATGACCGGGGCGGGGGAGCAGTACTTC.

This clone was seen a handful of times. The genes are TRBV11-2 and TRBJ2-1; 7 nucleotides line up with TRBD1. Per the germline V gene, CDR1 is SGHAT and CDR2 is FQNNGV. This CDR3 contains 17 residues. V lost 6 bases, J lost 0 bases, and 11 bases stayed unmatched. The CDR3, as DNA: TGTGCCAGCAGTTTACGGGGACAGACGAGCTCCTACAATGAGCAGTTCTTC. It is translated as CASSLRGQTSSYNEQFF.

The rearrangement links TRBV6-6 to TRBJ2-3; TRBD2 matches at 9 bases. Germline-derived CDR1 and CDR2 are MNHNY and SVGAGI (reference sequence). V gave up 6 bases and J gave up 1 base; unmatched junction bases: 5. This CDR3 has 15 amino acids. The CDR3 here is CASSSRLAGTDTQYF. CDR3 coding DNA: TGTGCCAGCAGCTCAAGACTAGCGGGCACAGATACGCAGTATTTT.

As concerns this clone: The junction does not match germline at one end; this may be a read error. The chain is built from TRBV7-7 and TRBJ2-5, with 7 bases lining up with TRBD2. This CDR3 spans 15 amino acids. The germline V gene encodes CDR1 SSHAT and CDR2 FNYEAQ (reference sequence). The CDR3 sequence is CASSLGGLRAETQYF. In nucleotides, the CDR3 is TGTGCTAGCAGCTTGGGGGGGTTGCGGGCAGAGACCCAGTACTTC.

CDR3 region: CASSETQRNIQYF. CDR3 in DNA: TGCGCCAGCAGCGAAACACAGAGAAACATTCAGTACTTC. The genes are TRBV5-1 and TRBJ2-4; no reliable D call. The CDR3 extends over 13 amino acids. Germline values: CDR1 SGHRS, CDR2 YFSETQ. Trimming pared 4 bases from V and 6 bases from J, leaving 11 bases between.

DNA for the CDR3: TGTGCCAGCAGCCAAGGGGAGAGTAATGAGCAGTTCTTC. Amino acid sequence: CASSQGESNEQFF. The V and J genes are TRBV4-2 and TRBJ2-1; D is perhaps TRBD2 (5 bases). This CDR3 contains 13 residues. Germline CDR1 LGHNA, CDR2 YNFKEQ. V shed 1 base and J shed 7 bases, with 8 bases lying between them.

This clone was picked up a small number of times. This sequence joins TRBV6-5 and TRBJ2-3; perhaps TRBD1 as D (6 bases). The CDR3 is 14 amino acids. Germline CDR1 MNHEY, CDR2 SVGAGI. Trimming took off 7 bases at V and 8 bases at J, with 19 bases between the two ends. CDR3 DNA sequence: TGTGCCAGCACCAGGGGAGTAGAAGGGGGTACGCAGTATTTT. It yields the protein CASTRGVEGGTQYF.

This clone was counted between two and nine times. This sequence joins TRBV28 and TRBJ2-3; D unclear. The CDR3 totals 11 residues. CDR1 and CDR2 (germline): MDHEN, SYDVKM. Trimming removed 3 bases from V and 6 bases from J, with 4 bases in between. The CDR3: CASSLRDTQYF. The CDR3 DNA reads TGTGCCAGCAGTTTGCGGGATACGCAGTATTTT.

V and J are TRBV29-1 and TRBJ1-5, with a tentative D call TRBD1 (5 bases). The V gene's germline CDR1 is SQVTM and CDR2 ANQGSEA. The V end was cut by 4 bases, the J end by 1 base, with 5 bases between. The CDR3 is 12 amino acids. This CDR3 is CSVGQSNQPQHF. Here the CDR3 DNA reads TGCAGCGTTGGACAGAGCAATCAGCCCCAGCATTTT.